This entry concerns a single T cell receptor beta chain. This clonotype came up many times. Its binding antigen is unknown. Base quality data are lacking; no much larger clone is found one base away. Library creation used PCR. The instrument was an Illumina HiSeq 2500. TCR library preparation used molecular barcoding, with unique molecular identifiers applied to normalize quantification of the TCRbeta repertoire. TCRdb itself trimmed the public reads at Q25 with fastp, ran MiXCR and retained productive beta chains. Every distinct CDR3 protein forms one entry, paired with its most common genes and DNA. This sample has nearly 20,000 distinct CDR3 sequences in its table, and approximately 12% of those were observed once. Approximately 40% of the sample belongs to the ten largest clones. The data were obtained in a study of T-cell reconstitution after alpha-beta-depleted transplantation in children (dated by TCRdb to 2015 to 2016). For the study in its entirety: Using TCR repertoire profiling, the study followed T-cell immune reconstitution in a quantitative way in children after TCRalphabeta/CD19-depleted allogeneic hematopoietic cell transplantation. Overall study results and their limits: The high TCRbeta diversity at day 60 in some patients was ascribed to recipient T cells and intrathymic progenitors that had survived conditioning. Hyperexpanded clone frequencies declined over subsequent months; after one year, T-cell counts and TCRbeta diversity were mostly attributed to newly produced T cells. Apparently early alphabetaT-cell count recovery about two months after transplant reportedly relied on only several hundred rapidly expanded clones derived from non-depleted graft cells.

What this sample's time point label stands for: day 60 (about 2 months) after transplantation. The treatment or condition label here, explained by the study, means: allogeneic hematopoietic cell transplantation with graft depleted of TCRalphabeta T cells and CD19 B cells. The transplant recipients were children given TCRalphabeta/CD19-depleted allogeneic hematopoietic cell grafts. The specimen was PBMCs, mostly from graft donor cells, collected 60 days after TCRalphabeta/CD19-depleted stem cell transplant. The receptor was isolated from a female patient aged 2-10 years who had a stem cell transplant for congenital amegakaryocytic thrombocytopenia, so the T cells may come from the graft donor.

CDR3 loop: CASSSPGQRGTDTQYF. Here is the DNA: TGTGCCAGCAGCTCCCCCGGACAGCGGGGCACAGATACGCAGTATTTT. The chain was built from TRBV28 and TRBJ2-3; the D match is possibly TRBD1 or TRBD2, with 6 bases aligned in each. Per the germline V gene, MDHEN is the CDR1 and SYDVKM is the CDR2. Cut back by 6 bases and 1 base, the V and J ends lie 17 bases apart. The CDR3 measures 16 amino acids from cysteine to phenylalanine. The read is trimmed to its CDR3 DNA, 48 bases read in frame from base 1.